This T cell receptor (beta chain) came from a study of CD8+CD57+ T cells in acquired aplastic anemia. Study summary: Yields of DNA that came from sorted CD4+ and CD8+ cells averaged about 3.3 ug.

Patients chosen for sequencing had CD8+CD57+ cells that had expanded, as shown by flow cytometry. This CDR3 region has 13 residues. Germline V gives CDR1 SQVTM, CDR2 ANQGSEA. V lost 1 base and J 4 bases, leaving 10 bases between the germline ends. The TCR beta profiling, which covered VDJ combination and CDR3 sequence, was carried out using genomic DNA as the template. TCRdb reprocessed the reads with MiXCR, giving one entry per CDR3 protein. The repertoire has around 290,000 distinct CDR3 sequences, roughly 59% of them found once; the top ten carry around 1.3%. This chain uses TRBV29-1 with TRBJ1-2; D is undetermined. The sample comprised sorted CD4+, CD8+, or CD8+CD57+ T cells (not recorded which) from PBMCs. This clonotype was sampled from a human donor with aplastic anemia. CDR3 nucleotide sequence: TGCAGCGTTGAAGGGAGGCCCGGCTATGGCTACACCTTC. Its translation: CSVEGRPGYGYTF.